These T cell receptor beta chains were read from a single sample in a study of CD8+ T cells in alopecia areata. TCRdb's table, derived via immunoSEQ multiplex PCR, lists solely in-frame clones and lacks some. Of some 12,000 clones detected, 50% to 60% appear once; the ten largest clones hold roughly 13%. Input material: skin. Receptors originate from a human donor with alopecia areata. Both conserved end residues are part of each CDR3. D genes are given only for firm matches. Clone size is not always given. Where it is, it says once, few, many or a class for expanded clones.

TRBV30	TRBD2	.	TRBJ2-2	CAWNQMRESGELFF	TGTGCCTGGAACCAAATGCGGGAGTCCGGGGAGCTGTTTTTT
TRBV5-6	TRBD1	.	TRBJ2-5	CASSLGQLGYQETQYF	TGTGCCAGCAGCCTGGGACAGCTGGGGTACCAAGAGACCCAGTACTTC
TRBV5-1	TRBD2	once	TRBJ2-5	CASSLVPSGVQETQYF	TGCGCCAGCAGCTTGGTACCTAGCGGGGTACAAGAGACCCAGTACTTC
TRBV7-3	.	.	TRBJ1-5	CASSLTLNQPQHF	TGTGCCAGCAGCTTAACGTTGAATCAGCCCCAGCATTTT
TRBV5-6	.	large	TRBJ2-7	CASSSPWWGQGSYEQYF	TGTGCCAGCAGCTCACCCTGGTGGGGGCAAGGCTCCTACGAGCAGTACTTC
TRBV6-1	TRBD2	.	TRBJ2-3	CASSGRIGLAGSTDTQYF	TGTGCCAGCAGTGGCCGAATAGGACTAGCGGGATCAACAGATACGCAGTATTTT
TRBV7-2	TRBD1	.	TRBJ2-5	CASSKLSGTVRTTQYF	TGTGCCAGCAGCAAATTGTCAGGGACAGTACGCACGACCCAGTACTTC
TRBV13	.	.	TRBJ2-7	CASSPTTGGSYEQYF	TGTGCCAGCAGCCCTACTACCGGGGGCTCCTACGAGCAGTACTTC
TRBV29-1	.	.	TRBJ1-1	CSVDKGDLNTEAFF	TGCAGCGTTGACAAGGGAGATCTGAACACTGAAGCTTTCTTT
TRBV23-1	TRBD1	medium-sized	TRBJ2-7	CASRLVGTGGYEQYF	TGCGCCAGCAGACTTGTAGGGACAGGGGGGTACGAGCAGTACTTC
TRBV7-8	.	.	TRBJ2-5	CASSDGRDQETQYF	TGTGCCAGCAGCGATGGGCGAGACCAAGAGACCCAGTACTTC
TRBV5-3	.	few	TRBJ2-1	CASRRGYRDNEQFF	TGTGCCAGCAGGAGGGGGTATAGGGACAATGAGCAGTTCTTC
TRBV7-2	.	few	TRBJ2-2	CASSRGQGTGELFF	TGTGCCAGCAGCCGGGGCCAGGGCACCGGGGAGCTGTTTTTT
TRBV7-8	.	.	TRBJ2-4	CASSLAPSGQNIQYF	TGTGCCAGCAGCTTAGCCCCCAGCGGACAAAACATTCAGTACTTC
TRBV29-1	TRBD2	few	TRBJ2-1	CSVAAAGTKQFF	TGCAGCGTCGCGGCCGCCGGGACTAAACAGTTCTTC
TRBV10-3	TRBD1	few	TRBJ2-1	CAISEHDRGDEQFF	TGTGCCATCAGTGAACACGACAGGGGCGATGAGCAGTTCTTC
TRBV15	.	few	TRBJ2-3	CATSREGRQSVTQYF	TGTGCCACCAGCAGAGAAGGACGGCAATCAGTTACGCAGTATTTT
TRBV28	.	few	TRBJ2-7	CASSLGNSYEQYF	TGTGCCAGCAGTTTAGGGAACTCCTACGAGCAGTACTTC
TRBV6-5	.	.	TRBJ1-6	CASSWPGRRASPLHF	TGTGCCAGCAGTTGGCCTGGGCGGCGGGCATCACCCCTCCACTTT
TRBV7-8	.	medium-sized	TRBJ2-7	CASSLVATYEQYF	TGTGCCAGCAGCTTAGTGGCCACCTACGAGCAGTACTTC
TRBV19	.	.	TRBJ2-1	CASSIRSNEQFF	TGTGCCAGTAGTATACGGTCCAATGAGCAGTTCTTC